This T cell receptor (beta chain) was obtained from a study of regulatory T cells in long-lasting Graves disease. The germline CDR1 and CDR2 sequences are LNHDA and SQIVND (reference sequence). The V and J ends lost 10 bases and 4 bases respectively, with 8 bases between them. The CDR3 sequence is 11 residues long. Time point: newly diagnosed GD, antithyroid drugs for less than 3 months. Isolated PBMC RNA provided the starting material for the TCR library. Arm-PCR of CDR3 regions and iRepertoire HTBI primers were used to build TCR beta libraries. TCRdb ran MiXCR on the multiplex PCR reads and lists one entry per CDR3 protein. This table has fewer than 450,000 distinct CDR3 sequences, about 15% appearing once. This sample also belongs to another study, concerning T cells in Graves' hyperthyroidism and ophthalmopathy.

V usage is TRBV19 and J usage is TRBJ1-3; D remains unclear. This specimen was peripheral blood mononuclear cells (PBMCs), taken at new diagnosis, from a patient treated with antithyroid drugs. The clonotype originates from a middle-aged woman with Graves disease. CDR3: CAIQKGNTIYF. For the CDR3, the DNA is TGTGCCATTCAGAAGGGAAACACCATATATTTT. Combining the CDR3 with reference TRBV19 and TRBJ1-3 gives the whole variable domain DGGITQSPKYLFRKEGQNVTLSCEQNLNHDAMYWYRQDPGQGLRLIYYSQIVNDFQKGDIAEGYSVSREKKESFPLTVTSAQKNPTAFYLCAIQKGNTIYFGEGSWLTVV.